The sample holds a few counts of the clone carrying this TCR beta chain. Its specificity is not known. This specimen comes from a study of blood T cells in healthy people across ages. Broader study findings: Naive and antigen-experienced cells were not separated, limiting conclusive comparison. As age increased, TCR beta diversity per million T cells fell in a roughly linear fashion. Long-lived and aged donors differed, with more naive CD4+ cells and higher diversity in the long-lived.

Next came a second PCR, run for about 6 to 12 cycles, which used a sample-barcoded 5' primer along with a J-beta primer mix. Each cDNA molecule carried a tag from a template-switch adaptor that contained 12 random nucleotides. MiXCR, run by TCRdb on the 5' RACE reads, gives a single entry per CDR3 protein. The table shows about 1.8 million distinct CDR3 sequences, with around half occurring only once. The CDR3 has 17 amino acids. The V and J ends lost 5 bases and 2 bases respectively, with 19 bases between them. The TCR originated in a woman in her forties in good health. Sequenced: blood. The V gene is TRBV12-3 or TRBV12-4, the J gene TRBJ2-1, with D tentatively TRBD2 (5 bases). The CDR3 DNA reads TGTGCCAGCAGTCATCCAGGACTCATGAACACCTACAATGAGCAGTTCTTC. It specifies CASSHPGLMNTYNEQFF.